This T cell receptor beta chain is drawn from a study of cytomegalovirus exposure and HLA in healthy donors. The CDR3 is 14 residues long. Germline CDR1 reads LNHDA; CDR2 reads SQIVND (reference sequence). Trimming took 5 bases from V and 5 from J; bases not matched to a gene: 6. 60 Vbeta and 13 Jbeta primers were used in PCR. The assay was immunoSEQ multiplex PCR, and TCRdb's table has in-frame clones only and misses some. The sample has approximately 82,000 clones, 62% seen once. The chain joins TRBV19 to TRBJ1-2, with 9 positions matching TRBD1. Material for sequencing was PBMCs. The source is a woman in her twenties or thirties in good health and CMV-seropositive. For the CDR3, the DNA is TGTGCCAGTAGTCCGGGGACAGGGATGTATGGCTACACCTTC. Translated: CASSPGTGMYGYTF.